This TCR beta chain appears in the sequencing data of a study of cytomegalovirus exposure and HLA in healthy donors. This PCR relied on a set of 60 Vbeta primers and 13 Jbeta primers. TCRdb's copy holds only in-frame clones and misses some; the assay was immunoSEQ multiplex PCR. This table holds 200,000 to 250,000 clones, more than 60% found once. The CDR3 has 14 amino acids. V lost 4 bases to trimming and J lost 6 bases, with 12 bases between them. Germline values: CDR1 SGHNT, CDR2 YENEEA. This clone has only a few counts. This receptor was obtained from a woman between 55 and 75 years old in good health and CMV-seropositive. Material for sequencing was PBMCs. The chain has TRBV11-3 and TRBJ2-2, with a weak D call TRBD1 (6 bases). CDR3 residues: CASSSPRGPGELFF. The CDR3 nucleotides are TGTGCCAGCAGCTCCCCCAGGGGCCCCGGGGAGCTGTTTTTT. Full variable domain (rest looked up from reference TRBV11-3 and TRBJ2-2): EAGVVQSPRYKIIEKKQPVAFWCNPISGHNTLYWYLQNLGQGPELLIRYENEEAVDDSQLPKDRFSAERLKGVDSTLKIQPAELGDSAVYLCASSSPRGPGELFFGEGSRLTVL.